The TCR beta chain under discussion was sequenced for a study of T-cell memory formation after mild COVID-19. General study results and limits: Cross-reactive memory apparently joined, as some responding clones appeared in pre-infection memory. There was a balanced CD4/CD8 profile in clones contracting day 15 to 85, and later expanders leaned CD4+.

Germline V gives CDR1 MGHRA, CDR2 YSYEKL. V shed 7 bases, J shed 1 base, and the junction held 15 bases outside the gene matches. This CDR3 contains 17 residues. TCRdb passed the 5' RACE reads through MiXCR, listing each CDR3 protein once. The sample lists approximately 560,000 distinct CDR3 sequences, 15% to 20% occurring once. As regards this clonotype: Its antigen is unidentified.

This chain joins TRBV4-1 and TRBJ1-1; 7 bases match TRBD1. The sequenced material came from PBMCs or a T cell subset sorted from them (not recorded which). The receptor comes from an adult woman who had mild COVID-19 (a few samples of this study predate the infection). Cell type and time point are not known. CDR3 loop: CASTLSFQGDKNTEAFF. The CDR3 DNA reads TGCGCCAGCACCCTTTCATTCCAGGGGGACAAGAACACTGAAGCTTTCTTT.